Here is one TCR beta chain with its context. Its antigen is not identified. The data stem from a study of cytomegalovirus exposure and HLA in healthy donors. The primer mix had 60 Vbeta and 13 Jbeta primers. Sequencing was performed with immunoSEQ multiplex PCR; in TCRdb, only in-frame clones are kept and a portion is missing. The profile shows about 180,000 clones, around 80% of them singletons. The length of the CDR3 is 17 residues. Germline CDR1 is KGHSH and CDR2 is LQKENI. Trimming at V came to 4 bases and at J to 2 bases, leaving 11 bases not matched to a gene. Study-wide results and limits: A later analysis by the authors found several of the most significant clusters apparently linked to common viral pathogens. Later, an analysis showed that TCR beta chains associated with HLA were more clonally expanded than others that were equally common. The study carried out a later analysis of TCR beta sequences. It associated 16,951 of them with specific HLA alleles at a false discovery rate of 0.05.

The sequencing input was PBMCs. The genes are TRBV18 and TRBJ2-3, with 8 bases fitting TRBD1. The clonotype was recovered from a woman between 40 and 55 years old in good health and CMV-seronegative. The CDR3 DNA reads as TGTGCCAGCTCACTTCAATCCCGGGACAGGAACACAGATACGCAGTATTTT. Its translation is CASSLQSRDRNTDTQYF.